Listed below are T cell receptor beta chains from one sample, sequenced in a study of T-cell memory formation after mild COVID-19. Each CDR3 protein gets one entry after TCRdb re-called the 5' RACE reads with MiXCR. The sample contains 110,000 to 150,000 distinct CDR3 sequences, around 15% of which appear only once. Material: PBMCs or a T cell subset sorted from them (not recorded which). These receptors were collected from an adult woman who had mild COVID-19 (a few samples of this study predate the infection). Cell type and time point are not known. Both conserved end residues are part of each CDR3. Size tells how often a clone was seen (once, few, many) or the class of an expanded clone, and some rows leave it out.

v_call clone_size cdr3_aa
TRBV3-1 - CASSLQGQGPNEQFF
TRBV6-5 - CASSSEGGTLAKNIQYF
TRBV7-9 - CASSSPTGVQFREQYF
TRBV6-2/TRBV6-3 - CASSYEGVEQYF
TRBV4-1 few CASSQDSGLNGYTF
TRBV6-2/TRBV6-3 - CASAVSNTGELFF
TRBV6-5 few CASSYSDSGSYEQYF
TRBV29-1 - CSVDGLAGGTYTNEQFF
TRBV12-3/TRBV12-4 - CASLFVGGRVREQFF
TRBV29-1 - CSVVEGSENTEAFF
TRBV7-9 - CASSFTELYGYTF
TRBV7-3 few CASSQGGDEQFF
TRBV19 - CASSISASPSYEQYF
TRBV3-1 few CASSQDGGFNEQFF
TRBV11-2 - CASSSYQRESDEQFF
TRBV5-1 many CASSFGTGSYEQYF